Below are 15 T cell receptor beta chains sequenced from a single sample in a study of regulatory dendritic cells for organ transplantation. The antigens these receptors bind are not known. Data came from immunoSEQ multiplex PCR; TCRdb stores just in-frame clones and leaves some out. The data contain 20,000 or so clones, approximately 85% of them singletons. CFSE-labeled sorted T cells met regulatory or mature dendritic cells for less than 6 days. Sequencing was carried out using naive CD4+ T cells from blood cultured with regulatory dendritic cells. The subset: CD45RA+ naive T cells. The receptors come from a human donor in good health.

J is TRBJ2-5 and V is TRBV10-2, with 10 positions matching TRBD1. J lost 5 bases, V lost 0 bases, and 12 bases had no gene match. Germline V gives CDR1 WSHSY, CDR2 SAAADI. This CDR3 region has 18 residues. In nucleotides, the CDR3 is TGCGCCAGCAGTGAGTCCTATATTCGACAGGGGGCTGGGGAGACCCAGTACTTC. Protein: CASSESYIRQGAGETQYF.

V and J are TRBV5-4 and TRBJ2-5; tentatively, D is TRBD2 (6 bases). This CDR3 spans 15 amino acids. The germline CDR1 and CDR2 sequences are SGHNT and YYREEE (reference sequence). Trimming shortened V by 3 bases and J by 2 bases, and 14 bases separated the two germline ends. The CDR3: CASSSRAGDQETQYF. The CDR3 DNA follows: TGTGCCAGCAGCTCGCGAGCGGGCGATCAAGAGACCCAGTACTTC.

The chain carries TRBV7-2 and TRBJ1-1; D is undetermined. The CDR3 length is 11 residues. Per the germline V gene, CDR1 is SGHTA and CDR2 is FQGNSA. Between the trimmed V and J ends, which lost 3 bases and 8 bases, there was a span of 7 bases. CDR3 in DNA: TGTGCCAGCAGCTTGGCGATAGAAGCTTTCTTT. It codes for CASSLAIEAFF.

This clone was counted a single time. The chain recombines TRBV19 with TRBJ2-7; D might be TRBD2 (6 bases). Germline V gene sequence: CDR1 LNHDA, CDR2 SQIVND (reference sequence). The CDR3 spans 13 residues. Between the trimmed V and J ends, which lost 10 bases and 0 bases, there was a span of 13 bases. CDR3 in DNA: TGTGCCACGGGAGCGGGTTCCTCCTACGAGCAGTACTTC. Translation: CATGAGSSYEQYF.

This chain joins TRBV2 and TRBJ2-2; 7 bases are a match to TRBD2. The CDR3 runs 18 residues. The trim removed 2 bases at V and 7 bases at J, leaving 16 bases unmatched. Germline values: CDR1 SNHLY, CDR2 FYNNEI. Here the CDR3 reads CASSENLGGGFGFGELFF. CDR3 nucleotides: TGTGCCAGCAGTGAAAATTTGGGCGGGGGATTCGGGTTCGGGGAGCTGTTTTTT.

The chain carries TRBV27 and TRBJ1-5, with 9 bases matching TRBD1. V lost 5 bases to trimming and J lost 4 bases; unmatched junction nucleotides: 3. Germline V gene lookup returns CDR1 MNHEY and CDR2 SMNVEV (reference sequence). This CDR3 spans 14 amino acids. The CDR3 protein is CASSRDRDNQPQHF. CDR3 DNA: TGTGCCAGCAGTCGGGACAGGGATAATCAGCCCCAGCATTTT.

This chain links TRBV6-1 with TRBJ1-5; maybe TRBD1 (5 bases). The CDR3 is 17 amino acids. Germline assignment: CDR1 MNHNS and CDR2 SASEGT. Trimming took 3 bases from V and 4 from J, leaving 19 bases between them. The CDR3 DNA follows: TGTGCCAGCAGTGATCGAAAAAGGGGCCTATCTAATCAGCCCCAGCATTTT. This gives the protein CASSDRKRGLSNQPQHF.

The CDR3 protein is CASSRRTSNSRDEQFF. CDR3 bases: TGTGCCAGCTCACGACGGACTAGCAACAGTAGGGATGAGCAGTTCTTC. The chain has TRBV18 and TRBJ2-1; 8 bases fit TRBD2. The trim removed 4 bases at V and 8 bases at J, leaving 13 bases unmatched. This CDR3 comprises 16 residues. Germline V gives CDR1 KGHSH, CDR2 LQKENI.

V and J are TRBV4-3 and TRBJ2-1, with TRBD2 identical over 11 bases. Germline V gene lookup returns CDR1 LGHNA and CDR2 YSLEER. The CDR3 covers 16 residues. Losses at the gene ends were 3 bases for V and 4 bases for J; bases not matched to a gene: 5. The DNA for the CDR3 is TGCGCCAGCAGCCATTTTAGCGGGGGGGTGTACAATGAGCAGTTCTTC. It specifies CASSHFSGGVYNEQFF.

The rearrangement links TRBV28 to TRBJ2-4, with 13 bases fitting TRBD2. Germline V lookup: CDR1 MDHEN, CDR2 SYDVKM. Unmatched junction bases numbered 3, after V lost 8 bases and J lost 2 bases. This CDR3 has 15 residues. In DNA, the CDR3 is TGTGCCAGCGGACTAGCGGGAGATACCAAAAACATTCAGTACTTC. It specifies CASGLAGDTKNIQYF.

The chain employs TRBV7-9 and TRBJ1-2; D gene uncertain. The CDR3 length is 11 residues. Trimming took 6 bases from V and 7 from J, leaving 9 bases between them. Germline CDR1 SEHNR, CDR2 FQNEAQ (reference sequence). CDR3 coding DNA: TGTGCCAGCAGTTTTAACACTGGCTACACCTTC. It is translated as CASSFNTGYTF.

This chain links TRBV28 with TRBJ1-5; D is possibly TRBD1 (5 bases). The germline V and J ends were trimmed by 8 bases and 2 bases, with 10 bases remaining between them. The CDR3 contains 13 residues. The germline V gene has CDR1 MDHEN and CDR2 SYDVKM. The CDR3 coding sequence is TGTGCCAGCTATAGACAGCGCAATCAGCCCCAGCATTTT. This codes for CASYRQRNQPQHF. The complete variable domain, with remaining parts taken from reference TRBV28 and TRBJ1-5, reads DVKVTQSSRYLVKRTGEKVFLECVQDMDHENMFWYRQDPGLGLRLIYFSYDVKMKEKGDIPEGYSVSREKKERFSLILESASTNQTSMYLCASYRQRNQPQHFGDGTRLSIL.

The CDR3 here is CASRHGQGWTEAFF. As DNA, the CDR3 is TGTGCCAGCAGACACGGACAGGGGTGGACTGAAGCTTTCTTT. V and J are TRBV7-9 and TRBJ1-1, with 9 nucleotides matching TRBD1. CDR1 is SEHNR, CDR2 FQNEAQ, per germline (reference sequence). The CDR3 has 14 residues. The V gene end was trimmed by 6 bases and the J gene end by 5 bases; junction bases not matched to a gene: 7.

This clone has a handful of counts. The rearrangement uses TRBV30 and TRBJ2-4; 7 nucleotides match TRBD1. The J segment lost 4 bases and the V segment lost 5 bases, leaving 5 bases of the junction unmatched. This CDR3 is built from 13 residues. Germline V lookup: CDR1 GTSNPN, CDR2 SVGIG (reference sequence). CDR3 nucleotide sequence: TGTGCCTGGTGCCGGGACAGAAAAAACATTCAGTACTTC. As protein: CAWCRDRKNIQYF.

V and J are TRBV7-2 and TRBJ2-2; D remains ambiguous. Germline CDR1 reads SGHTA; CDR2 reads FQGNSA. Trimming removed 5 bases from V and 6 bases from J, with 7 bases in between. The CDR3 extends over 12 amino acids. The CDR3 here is CASSPFAGELFF. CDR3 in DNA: TGTGCCAGCAGCCCTTTTGCCGGGGAGCTGTTTTTT.